The clone carrying this TCR beta chain was observed once. Its antigen is still unknown. The donors were part of the approximately 120-subject validation cohort, which stood apart from the roughly 680-subject first cohort. Here immunoSEQ multiplex PCR was the method, and the copy in TCRdb shows in-frame clones only, minus some. This table holds roughly 150,000 clones, 70% to 90% found once. The sample originates from a study of cytomegalovirus exposure and HLA in healthy donors. Study-level findings and limits: In vitro testing confirmed a few CMV-associated chains as specific for CMV antigens. According to a later analysis, TCR clusters from the first cohort tended to co-occur in the 120 or so validation repertoires. Associated with cytomegalovirus, according to the listing, were 150 to 200 TCR beta chains.

The sample taken for sequencing was PBMCs. This receptor was taken from a man between 18 and 35 years old in good health and CMV-seropositive.

CDR3 region: CASSLNSRVGEKLFF. For the CDR3, the DNA is TGCGCCAGCAGCTTGAACTCGAGGGTTGGCGAAAAACTGTTTTTT. The rearrangement links TRBV5-1 to TRBJ1-4; D ambiguous. Trimming shortened V by 1 base and J by 8 bases, and 15 bases separated the two germline ends. The V gene's germline CDR1 is SGHRS and CDR2 YFSETQ. CDR3 length: 15 amino acids. Combining the CDR3 with reference TRBV5-1 and TRBJ1-4 gives the whole variable domain KAGVTQTPRYLIKTRGQQVTLSCSPISGHRSVSWYQQTPGQGLQFLFEYFSETQRNKGNFPGRFSGRQFSNSRSEMNVSTLELGDSALYLCASSLNSRVGEKLFFGSGTQLSVL.